The 21 T cell receptor beta chains in this list originate from one sample, sequenced in a study of CD8 T cells in ankylosing spondylitis. TCRdb reprocessed the 5' RACE reads via MiXCR and lists one record per CDR3 protein. This sample carries around 300,000 distinct CDR3 sequences, roughly 10% of them seen once, and the ten largest clones take roughly 9%. Sequenced input: blood, either unsorted or a sorted T cell fraction (not recorded which). The source is a female donor with ankylosing spondylitis or in good health (not recorded which).

This clonotype was seen ten or more times. The chain uses TRBV19 and TRBJ2-1; 9 nucleotides match TRBD1. Germline V gene sequence: CDR1 LNHDA, CDR2 SQIVND (reference sequence). Trimming removed 3 bases from V and 9 bases from J; junction bases left unmatched: 9. This CDR3 has 15 amino acids. DNA for the CDR3: TGTGCCAGTAGTATGGAGGGACAGGGCTTAAGTGAGCAGTTCTTC. Translating gives CASSMEGQGLSEQFF.

The gene calls are TRBV5-1 and TRBJ2-7; 8 positions match TRBD1. The CDR3 has 16 residues. Germline V gene data show CDR1 as SGHRS and CDR2 as YFSETQ. The junction had 8 bases not matched to a gene; V was cut back by 2 bases and J by 1 base. The CDR3 sequence is CASSLGTGLVSYEQYF. DNA for the CDR3: TGCGCCAGCAGCTTAGGGACAGGCCTGGTATCCTACGAGCAGTACTTC.

Ten or more counts support this clonotype. The chain combines TRBV7-9 with TRBJ2-1; TRBD1 agrees at 8 bases. V shed 3 bases, J shed 8 bases, and the junction held 3 bases outside the gene matches. Germline lookup yields CDR1 SEHNR and CDR2 FQNEAQ (reference sequence). CDR3 length: 13 residues. The CDR3 coding sequence is TGTGCCAGCAGCTTCAGGGGGCGCGATGAGCAGTTCTTC. Its translation is CASSFRGRDEQFF.

This clonotype was seen just once. CDR3 in amino acids: CASILGTGVYNEQFF. The CDR3 region has the DNA TGCGCCAGCATACTTGGGACAGGAGTTTACAATGAGCAGTTCTTC. The chain combines TRBV5-1 with TRBJ2-1; 8 bases map to TRBD1. From germline, CDR1 is SGHRS and CDR2 YFSETQ. This CDR3 has 15 residues. With 6 bases clipped from V and 4 bases from J, the junction kept 9 bases outside the gene matches.

The chain recombines TRBV14 with TRBJ2-1; D remains unclear. CDR3 length: 15 residues. Germline CDR1 is SGHDN and CDR2 is FVKESK. Trimming stripped 1 base from V and 6 bases from J, with 13 bases between. CDR3 DNA sequence: TGTGCCAGCAGCCAAGTGGGCCCCGTGCCCAATGAGCAGTTCTTC. Amino acids: CASSQVGPVPNEQFF.

This clonotype came up many times. The chain combines TRBV5-6 with TRBJ1-5; 7 bases are a match to TRBD1. The CDR3 consists of 15 residues. J gave up 4 bases and V 4 bases, and 8 bases lay outside the gene matches. Per the germline V gene, CDR1 is SGHDT and CDR2 is YYEEEE. The CDR3 reads CASSQRWDSNQPQHF. In DNA form, the CDR3 reads TGTGCCAGCAGCCAACGGTGGGACAGTAATCAGCCCCAGCATTTT.

This clonotype showed up many times. The genes are TRBV20-1 and TRBJ2-1; D call uncertain. Per the germline V gene, CDR1 is DFQATT and CDR2 is SNEGSKA (reference sequence). V was pared by 6 bases and J by 2 bases, with 17 bases between. CDR3 length equals 15 residues. CDR3 loop: CSAPPAGMTYNEQFF. In DNA, the CDR3 is TGCAGTGCGCCCCCGGCAGGCATGACCTACAATGAGCAGTTCTTC.

This clonotype was seen at least ten times. The J gene is TRBJ2-1, the V gene TRBV5-1, with 12 bases lining up with TRBD2. This CDR3 has 15 residues. The V segment lost 3 bases and the J segment 6 bases; nucleotides outside the gene matches: 4. Germline V gives CDR1 SGHRS, CDR2 YFSETQ. The CDR3 nucleotides are TGCGCCAGCAGCTCTCGACTAGCGGGGGTCAATGAGCAGTTCTTC. Its protein product is CASSSRLAGVNEQFF. Full variable domain (remainder filled in from reference TRBV5-1 and TRBJ2-1): KAGVTQTPRYLIKTRGQQVTLSCSPISGHRSVSWYQQTPGQGLQFLFEYFSETQRNKGNFPGRFSGRQFSNSRSEMNVSTLELGDSALYLCASSSRLAGVNEQFFGPGTRLTVL.

The sample holds many counts of this clonotype. The chain joins TRBV5-1 to TRBJ2-3; the D is unclear. CDR1 is SGHRS, CDR2 YFSETQ, per germline. Deletions cut 0 bases from V and 0 bases from J, with 11 bases between. CDR3 length: 16 amino acids. CDR3 region: CASSLEDARSTDTQYF. The CDR3, as DNA: TGCGCCAGCAGCTTGGAAGACGCGCGCAGCACAGATACGCAGTATTTT.

This clonotype was detected many times. V and J are TRBV27 and TRBJ1-5, with D possibly TRBD1 on 6 matching bases. The V gene's germline CDR1 is MNHEY and CDR2 SMNVEV (reference sequence). Trimming pared 3 bases from V and 5 bases from J, leaving 14 bases between. This CDR3 comprises 15 residues. CDR3 sequence reads: CASSFKGQRHQPQHF. The DNA for the CDR3 is TGTGCCAGCAGTTTTAAAGGACAGAGGCATCAGCCCCAGCATTTT.

At least ten counts were recorded for this clonotype. This rearrangement joins TRBV20-1 to TRBJ1-2; maybe TRBD1 (6 bases). The CDR3 loop spans 17 amino acids. Trimming cost V 3 bases and J 0 bases, with 20 bases left between them. The germline V gene encodes CDR1 DFQATT and CDR2 SNEGSKA (reference sequence). The chain's CDR3 is CSASPVPWTETNYGYTF. CDR3 DNA sequence: TGCAGTGCTAGCCCCGTCCCCTGGACAGAAACTAACTATGGCTACACCTTC.

With regard to this clonotype: A much more abundant neighbour one base away suggests this may be a read error. The V and J genes are TRBV24-1 and TRBJ1-4, with 9 bases identical to TRBD1. Per germline, CDR1 KGHDR and CDR2 SFDVKD. Trimming removed 4 bases from V and 4 bases from J; junction bases left unmatched: 3. The CDR3 consists of 15 residues. The CDR3 here is CATSDSGQGNEKLFF. In DNA form, the CDR3 reads TGTGCCACCAGTGACTCGGGACAGGGTAATGAAAAACTGTTTTTT.

This clonotype was detected many times. The genes are TRBV12-3 or TRBV12-4 and TRBJ1-6, with unresolved D. This CDR3 contains 17 residues. V lost 3 bases to trimming and J lost 0 bases, with 12 bases between them. The CDR3 bases are TGTGCCAGCAGTTTCATGGTACTAAGCTCCTATAATTCACCCCTCCACTTT. It yields the protein CASSFMVLSSYNSPLHF.

The chain employs TRBV3-1 and TRBJ1-4; the D gene is possibly TRBD1 (5 bases). This CDR3 contains 15 residues. Germline V CDR1 and CDR2: LGHDT, YNNKEL (reference sequence). V was shortened by 6 bases and J by 4 bases, with 15 bases between the two germline ends. The CDR3 DNA reads TGTGCCAGCAGATCTTTTCCGGGACTTAATGAAAAACTGTTTTTT. Its translation is CASRSFPGLNEKLFF.

This clonotype has a count of ten or more. This chain uses TRBV18 with TRBJ1-1, with D perhaps matching TRBD1 (5 bases). The germline CDR1 and CDR2 sequences are KGHSH and LQKENI. Trimming shortened V by 6 bases and J by 0 bases, and 11 bases separated the two germline ends. This CDR3 is 14 amino acids long. This CDR3 reads CASSVSTVNTEAFF. Here the CDR3 DNA reads TGTGCCAGCTCCGTATCGACAGTGAACACTGAAGCTTTCTTT.

Many counts were recorded for this clonotype. The chain couples TRBV6-1 to TRBJ1-5, with 8 bases that match TRBD1. The CDR3 spans 14 residues. In germline, CDR1 is MNHNS, CDR2 SASEGT. The ends lost 6 bases at V and 6 bases at J; junction bases unmatched: 7. This CDR3 is CASRSGQGGQPQHF. In DNA, the CDR3 is TGTGCCAGCAGGTCTGGACAGGGCGGTCAGCCCCAGCATTTT.

This clonotype was recorded many times. The rearrangement uses TRBV10-3 and TRBJ2-7; 7 nucleotides align to TRBD2. V gave up 4 bases and J gave up 0 bases; unmatched junction bases: 6. There are 15 residues in the CDR3. Germline-derived CDR1 and CDR2 are ENHRY and SYGVKD. The CDR3 DNA is TGTGCCATCAGTGTTGGGGGGGTATCCTCCTACGAGCAGTACTTC. Its translation: CAISVGGVSSYEQYF.

This clonotype was detected ten times or more. One end of the junction varies from germline; a read error may be responsible. This sequence joins TRBV3-1 and TRBJ2-5; no firm D call. The CDR3 covers 12 residues. Germline assignment: CDR1 LGHDT and CDR2 YNNKEL (reference sequence). DNA for the CDR3: TGTGCCAGCAGTCAAGACACGGAGACCCAGTACTTC. Residues: CASSQDTETQYF.

This clonotype was counted at least ten times. This chain links TRBV20-1 with TRBJ2-3; the D call may be TRBD1 or TRBD2 (5 bases each). CDR1 DFQATT and CDR2 SNEGSKA come from the germline V gene (reference sequence). The CDR3 covers 12 residues. V shed 6 bases and J shed 3 bases, with 10 bases lying between them. Here the CDR3 reads CSAGPGTDTQYF. CDR3 nucleotides: TGCAGTGCGGGACCGGGGACAGATACGCAGTATTTT.

This clonotype was seen many times. The rearrangement joins TRBV9 to TRBJ2-1; 10 positions match TRBD2. The CDR3 covers 14 residues. Germline V gene lookup returns CDR1 SGDLS and CDR2 YYNGEE. V was clipped by 6 bases and J by 7 bases; unmatched bases: 7. The CDR3, as DNA: TGTGCCAGCACAAAAAGCGGGGGGGCAAATGAGCAGTTCTTC. Translation gives CASTKSGGANEQFF.

This clonotype was observed at least ten times. The chain is built from TRBV12-3 or TRBV12-4 and TRBJ2-3; 13 nucleotides line up with TRBD2. The trim removed 6 bases at V and 2 bases at J, leaving 8 bases unmatched. The CDR3 has 17 residues. Here the CDR3 reads CASSPLAGGGITDTQYF. The CDR3 nucleotides are TGTGCCAGCAGCCCACTAGCGGGAGGGGGGATCACAGATACGCAGTATTTT.